This T cell receptor beta chain was profiled in a study of cytotoxic CD8 clonotypes in ibrutinib-treated CLL. The table came from immunoSEQ multiplex PCR; TCRdb's copy has only in-frame clones and leaves some out. The sample holds under 40,000 clones; 49% are singletons and the top ten take approximately 17%. The CDR3 sequence is 16 residues long. Trimming took off 4 bases at V and 2 bases at J, with 14 bases between the two ends. Germline V gene sequence: CDR1 MGHRA, CDR2 YSYEKL. The clonotype was recovered from a human donor with chronic lymphocytic leukemia. The rearrangement joins TRBV4-1 to TRBJ2-2, with D possibly matching TRBD2 (6 bases). The material sequenced was PBMCs, taken before ibrutinib treatment. The CDR3: CASSRPGDSNTGELFF. The CDR3 DNA reads TGCGCCAGCAGCCGCCCCGGGGACTCTAACACCGGGGAGCTGTTTTTT.